These T cell receptor beta chains were read from a single sample in a study of blood T cell repertoires in COVID-19. The table came from immunoSEQ multiplex PCR; TCRdb's copy has only in-frame clones and leaves some out. The sample carries 170,000 or so clones, around 87% recorded once. Sequencing was done on a sample of peripheral blood. Source of these receptors: a man aged 40-55 years with active or convalescent COVID-19. Both conserved end residues are part of each CDR3. The D gene is left open where the match is weak. Clone size is shown for a subset of rows, as once, few, many or a class of expanded clone.

clone_size,d_call,j_call,v_call,cdr3_nt,cdr3_aa
.,.,TRBJ1-2,TRBV6-1,TGTGCCAGCAGTGAGGGGGGTGACTATGGCTACACCTTC,CASSEGGDYGYTF
.,TRBD2,TRBJ2-2,TRBV10-3,TGTGCCATCGGGGGACTAGCGGGGGCGAACACCGGGGAGCTGTTTTTT,CAIGGLAGANTGELFF
.,.,TRBJ2-5,TRBV7-2,TGTGCCAGCAGCGCGCCCCACGAAGAGACCCAGTACTTC,CASSAPHEETQYF
.,.,TRBJ1-6,TRBV7-2,TGTGCCAGCAGCTTAGCGATAGATGGGCCCTATAATTCACCCCTCCACTTT,CASSLAIDGPYNSPLHF
.,.,TRBJ1-1,TRBV28,TGTGCCAGCAGTCTAAGAAGCACTGAAGCTTTCTTT,CASSLRSTEAFF
.,.,TRBJ2-7,TRBV3-1/TRBV3-2,TGTGCCAGCAGCCAAGATCTGAGTACGAACGAGCAGTACTTC,CASSQDLSTNEQYF
.,.,TRBJ2-7,TRBV10-1,TGCGCCAGCAGTGGCGCGACGGGGGGCAAACACGAGCAGTACTTC,CASSGATGGKHEQYF
.,TRBD1,TRBJ2-3,TRBV7-9,TGTGCCAGCAGCCCAGGACAGGGGGCAGGGAGCACAGATACGCAGTATTTT,CASSPGQGAGSTDTQYF
.,.,TRBJ2-7,TRBV5-4,TGTGCCAGCAGCTTTGACAGCTACGAGCAGTACTTC,CASSFDSYEQYF
once,TRBD2,TRBJ2-2,TRBV19,TGTGCCAGTAGTTTCGGACTAGCGGGGGGTCGAGTCACCGGGGAGCTGTTTTTT,CASSFGLAGGRVTGELFF
few,TRBD2,TRBJ2-4,TRBV2,TGTGCCAGCGGGGGACTAGCAGGGAACATTCAGTACTTC,CASGGLAGNIQYF
once,TRBD2,TRBJ2-3,TRBV19,TGTGCCAGTAGTATAGCCTCACTAGCGGGGACAAATACGCAGTATTTT,CASSIASLAGTNTQYF
.,.,TRBJ2-3,TRBV18,TGTGCCAGCTCACCGGGGCAGCCGAGCACAGATACGCAGTATTTT,CASSPGQPSTDTQYF
.,TRBD1,TRBJ2-7,TRBV7-2,TGTGCCAGCAGCACCGGGACAGGCCCCTACGAGCAGTACTTC,CASSTGTGPYEQYF
.,TRBD1,TRBJ2-1,TRBV7-9,TGTGCCAGCAGCCCAATTCCGGGACAGGCCAGCAATGAGCAGTTCTTC,CASSPIPGQASNEQFF
.,TRBD1,TRBJ1-6,TRBV12-3/TRBV12-4,TGTGCCAGCAAAGGACAGGATTCACCCCTCCACTTT,CASKGQDSPLHF